The present T cell receptor beta chain was sequenced within a study of STAT5B mutations in CD4+ large granular lymphocyte leukemia. Study-level findings and limits: TRBV06-family usage was enriched in top patient clones (8/27) versus controls (2/35).

The V end was cut by 4 bases, the J end by 8 bases, with 21 bases between. CDR1 and CDR2 (germline): SGHNT, YYREEE (reference sequence). This CDR3 has 15 amino acids. Concerning this clone itself: Antigen: not known.

Authors' processing steps: A productive frequency of 2.59 x 10-5 was the lowest detectable. Data came from immunoSEQ multiplex PCR; TCRdb stores just in-frame clones and leaves some out. That table supplies the V and J calls and clone size; D and trimming were determined from the DNA. The repertoire includes thousands of clones, about 90% of them detected once, and approximately 49% sits in the top ten. The TCR comes from a woman between 70 and 85 years old with CD4+ T-cell large granular lymphocyte leukemia. V gene TRBV5-4 combines with J gene TRBJ1-2, with D possibly matching TRBD1 (5 bases). Sequences were obtained from PBMCs. This CDR3 reads CASSKLTDTWEGYTF. The CDR3 nucleotides read TGTGCCAGCAGCAAACTAACGGACACCTGGGAAGGCTACACCTTC.